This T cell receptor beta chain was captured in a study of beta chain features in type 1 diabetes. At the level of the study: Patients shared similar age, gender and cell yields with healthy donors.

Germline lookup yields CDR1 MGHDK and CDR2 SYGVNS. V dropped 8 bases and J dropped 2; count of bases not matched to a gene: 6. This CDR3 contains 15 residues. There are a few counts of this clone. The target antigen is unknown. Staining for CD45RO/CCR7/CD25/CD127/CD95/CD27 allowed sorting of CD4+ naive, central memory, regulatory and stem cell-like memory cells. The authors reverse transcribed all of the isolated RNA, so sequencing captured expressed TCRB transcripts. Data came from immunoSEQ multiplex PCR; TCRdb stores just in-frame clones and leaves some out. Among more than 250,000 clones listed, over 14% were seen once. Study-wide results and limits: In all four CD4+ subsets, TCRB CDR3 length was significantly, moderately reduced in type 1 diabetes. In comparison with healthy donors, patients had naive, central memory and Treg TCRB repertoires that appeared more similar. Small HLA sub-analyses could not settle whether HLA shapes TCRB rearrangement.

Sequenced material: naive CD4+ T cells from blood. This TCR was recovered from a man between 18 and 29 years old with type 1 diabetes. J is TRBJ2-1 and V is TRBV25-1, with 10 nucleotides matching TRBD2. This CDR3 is CASQIAGGPYNEQFF. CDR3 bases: TGTGCCAGCCAAATAGCGGGGGGTCCCTACAATGAGCAGTTCTTC. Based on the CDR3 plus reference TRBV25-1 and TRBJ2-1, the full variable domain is EADIYQTPRYLVIGTGKKITLECSQTMGHDKMYWYQQDPGMELHLIHYSYGVNSTEKGDLSSESTVSRIRTEHFPLTLESARPSHTSQYLCASQIAGGPYNEQFFGPGTRLTVL.